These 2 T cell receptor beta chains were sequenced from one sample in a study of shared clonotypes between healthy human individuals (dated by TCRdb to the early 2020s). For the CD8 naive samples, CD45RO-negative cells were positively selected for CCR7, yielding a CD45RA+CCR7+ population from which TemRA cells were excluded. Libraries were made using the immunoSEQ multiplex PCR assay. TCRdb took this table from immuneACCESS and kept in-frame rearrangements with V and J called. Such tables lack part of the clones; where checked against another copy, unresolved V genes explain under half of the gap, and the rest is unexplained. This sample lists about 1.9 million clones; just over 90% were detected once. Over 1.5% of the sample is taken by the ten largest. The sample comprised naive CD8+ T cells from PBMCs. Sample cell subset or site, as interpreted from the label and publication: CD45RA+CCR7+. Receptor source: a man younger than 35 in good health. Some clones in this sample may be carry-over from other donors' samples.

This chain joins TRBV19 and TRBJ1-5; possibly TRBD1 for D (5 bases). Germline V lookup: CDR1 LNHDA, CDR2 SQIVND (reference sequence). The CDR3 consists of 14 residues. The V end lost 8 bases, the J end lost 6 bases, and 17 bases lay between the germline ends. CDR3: CASGNRDGSQPQHF. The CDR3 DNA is TGTGCCAGTGGAAACCGGGACGGATCTCAGCCCCAGCATTTT.

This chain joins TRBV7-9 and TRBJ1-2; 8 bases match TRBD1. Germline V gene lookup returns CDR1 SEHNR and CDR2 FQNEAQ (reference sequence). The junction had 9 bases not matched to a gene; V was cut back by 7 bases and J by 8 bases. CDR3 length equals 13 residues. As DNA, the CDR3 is TGTGCCAGCACCTCCGGGACAGGAGTCGGCTACACCTTC. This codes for CASTSGTGVGYTF.